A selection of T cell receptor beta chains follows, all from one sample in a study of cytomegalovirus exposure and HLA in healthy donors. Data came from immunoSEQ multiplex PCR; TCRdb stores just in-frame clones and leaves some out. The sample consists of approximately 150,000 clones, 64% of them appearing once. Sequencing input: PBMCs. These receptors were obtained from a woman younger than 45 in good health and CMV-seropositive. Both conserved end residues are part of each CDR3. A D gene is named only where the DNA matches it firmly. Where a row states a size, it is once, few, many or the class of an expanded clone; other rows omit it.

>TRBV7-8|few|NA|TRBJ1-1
CASSWLRVDTEAFF
TGTGCCAGCAGCTGGCTCAGGGTCGACACTGAAGCTTTCTTT
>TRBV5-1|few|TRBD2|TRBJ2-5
CASSLGLLETQYF
TGCGCCAGCAGTTTGGGACTACTAGAGACCCAGTACTTC
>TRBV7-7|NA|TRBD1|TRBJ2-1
CASSLGVGGADNEQFF
TGTGCCAGCAGCTTAGGAGTAGGGGGCGCAGACAATGAGCAGTTCTTC
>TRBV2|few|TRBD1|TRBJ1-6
CASSRRQGAHSSYNSPLHF
TGTGCCAGCAGTCGTCGGCAGGGGGCCCACTCCTCTTATAATTCACCCCTCCACTTT
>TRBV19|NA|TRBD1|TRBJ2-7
CASSPGTGAFEQYF
TGTGCCAGTAGTCCAGGGACAGGGGCTTTCGAGCAGTACTTC
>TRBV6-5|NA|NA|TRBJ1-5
CASSYSALGQPQHF
TGTGCCAGCAGTTACTCCGCATTGGGCCAGCCCCAGCATTTT
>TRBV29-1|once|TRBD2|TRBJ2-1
CSVLGGRAIDEQFF
TGCAGCGTTTTGGGCGGGAGGGCCATCGATGAGCAGTTCTTC
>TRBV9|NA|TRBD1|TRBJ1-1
CASSAGQGAVNTEAFF
TGTGCCAGCAGCGCAGGACAGGGGGCGGTAAACACTGAAGCTTTCTTT
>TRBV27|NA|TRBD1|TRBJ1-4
CASSLSPAGGDEKLFF
TGTGCCAGCAGTTTAAGTCCCGCAGGGGGCGATGAAAAACTGTTTTTT
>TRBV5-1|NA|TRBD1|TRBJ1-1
CASGGQPNTEAFF
TGCGCCAGCGGGGGACAGCCTAACACTGAAGCTTTCTTT
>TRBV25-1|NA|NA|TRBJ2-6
CASSEYMGRTGANVLTF
TGTGCCAGCAGTGAATATATGGGGCGAACTGGGGCCAACGTCCTGACTTTC
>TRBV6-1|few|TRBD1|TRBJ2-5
CASRIQGAGETQYF
TGTGCCAGCAGGATACAGGGGGCAGGGGAGACCCAGTACTTC
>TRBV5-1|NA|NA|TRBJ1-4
CASSEAGSNEKLFF
TGCGCCAGCAGCGAAGCGGGGTCAAATGAAAAACTGTTTTTT
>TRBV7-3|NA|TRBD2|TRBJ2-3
CASSMGLAGDTQYF
TGTGCCAGCAGCATGGGACTAGCGGGAGATACGCAGTATTTT
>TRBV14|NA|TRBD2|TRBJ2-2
CASSQRRLAGGQANTGELFF
TGTGCCAGCAGCCAACGGCGACTAGCGGGGGGACAGGCGAACACCGGGGAGCTGTTTTTT
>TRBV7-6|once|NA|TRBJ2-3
CASSLRDDTQYF
TGTGCCAGCAGCTTACGGGATGATACGCAGTATTTT
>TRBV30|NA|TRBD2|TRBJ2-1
CAWGRGYNEQFF
TGTGCCTGGGGGAGGGGATACAATGAGCAGTTCTTC
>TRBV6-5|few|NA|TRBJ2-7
CASSPSGSGYEQYF
TGTGCCAGCAGTCCATCAGGGTCGGGCTACGAGCAGTACTTC
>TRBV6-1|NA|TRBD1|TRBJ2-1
CASSDLGTGAEQFF
TGTGCCAGCAGTGACCTCGGGACAGGGGCTGAGCAGTTCTTC
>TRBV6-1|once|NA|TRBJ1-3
CASRSQGFAGNTIYF
TGTGCCAGCAGATCACAGGGCTTCGCTGGAAACACCATATATTTT
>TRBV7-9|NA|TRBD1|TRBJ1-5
CASSLFQGGPQHF
TGTGCCAGCAGCTTATTTCAGGGGGGGCCCCAGCATTTT
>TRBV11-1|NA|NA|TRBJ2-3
CASSSRGKTGSGTDTQYF
TGTGCCAGCAGCTCCAGAGGGAAGACGGGGTCGGGCACAGATACGCAGTATTTT
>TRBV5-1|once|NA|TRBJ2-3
CASSFQTATTDTQYF
TGCGCCAGCAGCTTTCAGACAGCTACCACAGATACGCAGTATTTT
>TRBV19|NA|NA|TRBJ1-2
CASSPDRPGSYGYTF
TGTGCCAGTAGCCCTGATCGTCCAGGAAGCTATGGCTACACCTTC
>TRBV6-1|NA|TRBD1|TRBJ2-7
CASSDRTGIYEQYF
TGTGCCAGCAGTGATAGGACAGGGATATACGAGCAGTACTTC
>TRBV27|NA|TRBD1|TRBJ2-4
CASSYGQGRNIQYF
TGTGCCAGCAGTTATGGACAGGGTCGCAACATTCAGTACTTC
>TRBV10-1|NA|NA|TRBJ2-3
CASSESFLDTQYF
TGCGCCAGCAGTGAGTCTTTCCTAGATACGCAGTATTTT
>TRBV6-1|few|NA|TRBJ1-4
CASSEPSYRHSATNEKLFF
TGTGCCAGCAGTGAACCCTCCTATCGTCACAGTGCAACTAATGAAAAACTGTTTTTT
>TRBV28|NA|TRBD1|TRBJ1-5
CATQQGAKGQPQHF
TGTGCCACCCAGCAGGGGGCCAAAGGGCAGCCCCAGCATTTT
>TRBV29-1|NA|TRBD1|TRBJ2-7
CSVETGVEQYF
TGCAGCGTAGAAACAGGGGTCGAGCAGTACTTC
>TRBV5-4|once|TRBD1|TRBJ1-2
CASSLGQGGSYGYTF
TGTGCCAGCAGCTTGGGACAGGGAGGTAGCTATGGCTACACCTTC
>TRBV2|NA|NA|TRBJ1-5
CASRGSQSNQPQHF
TGTGCCAGCAGGGGTTCACAGAGCAATCAGCCCCAGCATTTT
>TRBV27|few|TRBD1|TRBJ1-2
CASRVQGAYGYTF
TGTGCCAGCAGGGTACAGGGGGCGTATGGCTACACCTTC
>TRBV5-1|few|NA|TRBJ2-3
CASSYILSTDTQYF
TGCGCCAGCAGCTATATATTGAGCACAGATACGCAGTATTTT
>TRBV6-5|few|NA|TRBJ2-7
CASSLGPTVGEQYF
TGTGCCAGCAGCCTTGGGCCCACCGTGGGCGAGCAGTACTTC
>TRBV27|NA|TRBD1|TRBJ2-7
CATSRDRDYEQYF
TGTGCCACTTCCCGGGACAGGGACTACGAGCAGTACTTC
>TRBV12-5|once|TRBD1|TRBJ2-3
CASGTGTGLDTQYF
TGTGCTAGTGGGACCGGGACAGGGCTAGATACGCAGTATTTT
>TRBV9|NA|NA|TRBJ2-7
CASSVTWGLNEQYF
TGTGCCAGCAGCGTTACCTGGGGACTCAACGAGCAGTACTTC
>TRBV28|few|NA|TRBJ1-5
CASSSLRQPQHF
TGTGCCAGCAGCTCCCTAAGACAGCCCCAGCATTTT
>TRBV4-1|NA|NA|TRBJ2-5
CASSQFPHIPSEQYF
TGCGCCAGCAGCCAGTTCCCACACATTCCATCGGAGCAGTACTTC
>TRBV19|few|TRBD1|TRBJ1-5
CASSIGGGQPQHF
TGTGCCAGTAGTATCGGAGGGGGCCAGCCCCAGCATTTT
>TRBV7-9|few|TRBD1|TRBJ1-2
CASSSGQGIVLYGYTF
TGTGCCAGCAGCTCCGGACAGGGTATAGTACTCTATGGCTACACCTTC
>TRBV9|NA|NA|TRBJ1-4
CASSAGQTNEKLFF
TGTGCCAGCAGTGCCGGACAAACTAATGAAAAACTGTTTTTT
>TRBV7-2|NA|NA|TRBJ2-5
CASSARAGLGETQYF
TGTGCCAGCAGCGCCAGAGCCGGACTCGGAGAGACCCAGTACTTC